This TCR beta chain is drawn from a study of blood T cell repertoires in COVID-19. Study at large: Material from acute and convalescent COVID-19 was sourced from the United States, Italy and Spain. Sample material is recorded as cDNA or gDNA derived from T cells, B-cell-depleted T cells, or PBMCs.

The CDR3 is made up of 13 amino acids. CDR1 MRHNA and CDR2 SNTAGT come from the germline V gene. V gave up 8 bases and J gave up 3 bases, with 12 bases separating them. Original handling: Using reference gene primer amplification, nucleated cell counts were estimated. Assay used: immunoSEQ multiplex PCR; TCRdb lists only in-frame clones, some missing. V and J calls and clone size are given by that table; D and trimming were obtained from the DNA. The sample contains approximately 30,000 clones, roughly nine tenths of which appear only once. The source is a human donor in a cohort sampled during active COVID-19. The chain links TRBV6-4 to TRBJ2-3, with D maybe TRBD1 (7 bases). The sequencing sample was made of peripheral blood. The CDR3 coding sequence is TGTGCCAGCGGAGGGGGCGCGACAGATACGCAGTATTTT. Protein sequence: CASGGGATDTQYF.